This TCR beta chain was recovered during a study of blood T cells in healthy people across ages. The CDR3 consists of 13 residues. The germline CDR1 and CDR2 sequences are SQVTM and ANQGSEA. Trimming removed 6 bases from V and 0 bases from J, with 12 bases in between. With a J-beta primer mix and a sample-barcoded 5' primer, a second PCR ran 7 to 11 cycles. TCRdb independently ran MiXCR on the 5' RACE reads; one entry per CDR3 protein. The sample has about 930,000 distinct CDR3 sequences, 25% to 30% seen once. This clonotype was found many times. This same sample was also part of a study on T cells of mothers and their children. As reported in that work: Donation came from three healthy Caucasian mothers together with their six children. Overlap measured in related mother-child pairs was slightly, non-significantly higher than in unrelated pairs.

The genes are TRBV29-1 and TRBJ2-7; D not certain. The receptor was derived from a woman in her forties in good health. The sample was blood. The CDR3 reads CSVLTAHSYEQYF. In nucleotides, the CDR3 is TGCAGCGTCCTGACGGCCCACTCCTACGAGCAGTACTTC.